The 26 T cell receptor beta chains presented below share a single source sample, sequenced in a study of T cells after yellow fever vaccination. TCRdb called the 5' RACE reads again in MiXCR, with one record for every CDR3 protein. The data show 600,000 to 750,000 distinct CDR3 sequences, 9% to 15% seen once. This material consisted of PBMCs, taken on the day of the yellow fever booster vaccination. These receptors came from a man aged 25 to 45 who received the YFV17D yellow fever vaccine.

This chain links TRBV7-9 with TRBJ2-1, with 9 bases aligning to TRBD2. Germline V gene lookup returns CDR1 SEHNR and CDR2 FQNEAQ (reference sequence). The CDR3 runs 15 residues. J gave up 10 bases and V 6 bases, and 13 bases lay outside the gene matches. CDR3 sequence reads: CASSRGLAPSGEQFF. For the CDR3, the DNA is TGTGCCAGCAGTCGAGGACTAGCGCCCAGCGGAGAGCAGTTCTTC.

This clonotype appeared a few times. The chain carries TRBV10-3 and TRBJ1-4; D remains unclear. The V end lost 0 bases, the J end lost 0 bases, and 5 bases lay between the germline ends. This CDR3 spans 15 amino acids. Germline lookup yields CDR1 ENHRY and CDR2 SYGVKD. CDR3 sequence (DNA): TGTGCCATCAGTGAGTCCAGGACAACTAATGAAAAACTGTTTTTT. This translates into CAISESRTTNEKLFF.

This clonotype was observed at least ten times. This sequence joins TRBV7-9 and TRBJ2-7; D ambiguous. This CDR3 comprises 12 residues. Trimming shortened V by 6 bases and J by 1 base, and 7 bases separated the two germline ends. Germline V gives CDR1 SEHNR, CDR2 FQNEAQ (reference sequence). The CDR3 protein is CASSSASYEQYF. CDR3 in DNA: TGTGCCAGCAGTTCTGCATCCTACGAGCAGTACTTC.

J is TRBJ2-4 and V is TRBV18; 7 bases match TRBD1. The CDR3 is 17 residues long. From germline, CDR1 is KGHSH and CDR2 LQKENI. V trimming: 6 bases; J trimming: 0 bases; junction bases outside the gene matches: 11. The CDR3 DNA follows: TGTGCCAGCTCTCCGGGACAGCGTACTATAGCCAAAAACATTCAGTACTTC. Translating it yields CASSPGQRTIAKNIQYF.

V and J are TRBV25-1 and TRBJ2-7; D gene uncertain. Trimming left V 6 bases short and J 5 bases short, with 23 bases between. Germline-derived CDR1 and CDR2 are MGHDK and SYGVNS. The CDR3 is made up of 16 amino acids. CDR3 in DNA: TGTGCCAGCAGCCCTGCTTTTGACCGGTCATCACACGAGCAGTACTTC. This translates into CASSPAFDRSSHEQYF.

Many counts were recorded for this clonotype. The chain combines TRBV6-2 or TRBV6-3 with TRBJ1-1; TRBD1 might be the D (6 bases). The CDR3 runs to 13 residues. Germline V gene lookup returns CDR1 MNHEY and CDR2 SVGEGT. V was cut by 7 bases and J by 5 bases, with 14 bases left in between. The CDR3 DNA reads TGTGCCAGCAACACAGGGAGGGAGACTGAAGCTTTCTTT. Protein product: CASNTGRETEAFF.

Remarks on this clonotype: Germline and junction disagree at one end, which may indicate a read error. The genes are TRBV3-1 and TRBJ2-7; no definite D call. There are 12 residues in the CDR3. CDR1 and CDR2 from the germline V gene are LGHDT and YNNKEL (reference sequence). Here the CDR3 DNA reads TGTGCCAGCAGCCAAGGCCGCTACGAGCTGTACTTC. Residues: CASSQGRYELYF.

In its sample, this clonotype was seen a few times. This chain uses TRBV7-3 with TRBJ2-4; 10 positions match TRBD1. V gave up 1 base and J gave up 0 bases; unmatched junction bases: 15. The CDR3 has 21 amino acids. CDR1 SGHTA and CDR2 FQGTGA come from the germline V gene. CDR3 sequence: CASSLILPGTGVGVAKNIQYF. Written as DNA, the CDR3 is TGTGCCAGCAGCTTAATCCTGCCCGGGACAGGGGTTGGGGTAGCCAAAAACATTCAGTACTTC.

This sequence joins TRBV2 and TRBJ2-1, with 8 bases identical to TRBD2. The CDR3 is made up of 14 amino acids. The J segment lost 5 bases and the V segment lost 7 bases, leaving 7 bases of the junction unmatched. Germline CDR1 reads SNHLY; CDR2 reads FYNNEI. The CDR3 reads CASTRSGGDNEQFF. CDR3 DNA: TGTGCCAGCACGAGGTCGGGAGGGGACAATGAGCAGTTCTTC.

This clonotype was counted only a few times. The chain couples TRBV28 to TRBJ1-1; no firm D call. V was clipped by 6 bases and J by 5 bases, with 16 bases between them. This CDR3 spans 14 amino acids. Germline V gene data show CDR1 as MDHEN and CDR2 as SYDVKM. CDR3 sequence: CASRPGSPSTEAFF. CDR3 DNA sequence: TGTGCCAGCAGGCCCGGGTCGCCCTCTACTGAAGCTTTCTTT.

This clonotype was recorded a few times. The chain carries TRBV18 and TRBJ1-5, with 7 positions matching TRBD1. Germline V lookup: CDR1 KGHSH, CDR2 LQKENI. V lost 5 bases to trimming and J lost 3 bases; unmatched junction nucleotides: 4. The CDR3 runs to 14 residues. CDR3 in amino acids: CASSNGTVNQPQHF. In nucleotides, the CDR3 is TGTGCCAGCTCAAACGGGACAGTCAATCAGCCCCAGCATTTT.

V usage is TRBV7-2 and J usage is TRBJ2-7; possible D gene TRBD2, 6 bases. The CDR3 totals 15 residues. V lost 3 bases to trimming and J lost 1 base, with 13 bases between them. The germline CDR1 and CDR2 sequences are SGHTA and FQGNSA. CDR3 nucleotide sequence: TGTGCCAGCAGCTTGGACTACCACAGTTCCTACGAGCAGTACTTC. As protein: CASSLDYHSSYEQYF.

This chain joins TRBV6-2 or TRBV6-3 and TRBJ2-3; D may match TRBD1 or TRBD2 (5 bases each). V lost 9 bases, J lost 3 bases, and 13 bases lay in between. This CDR3 is built from 13 residues. Germline loops: CDR1 MNHEY, CDR2 SVGEGT. Here the CDR3 reads CASSGRKTDTQYF. The CDR3 DNA follows: TGTGCCAGTTCGGGACGGAAAACAGATACGCAGTATTTT.

The chain joins TRBV30 to TRBJ1-2; D is perhaps TRBD1 (6 bases). V was cut by 1 base and J by 3 bases, with 9 bases left in between. There are 13 residues in the CDR3. In germline, CDR1 is GTSNPN, CDR2 SVGIG (reference sequence). This CDR3 reads CAWSDGGDYGYTF. CDR3 bases: TGTGCCTGGAGTGACGGGGGCGACTATGGCTACACCTTC. Together with reference TRBV30 and TRBJ1-2, the CDR3 gives the full variable domain: SQTIHQWPATLVQPVGSPLSLECTVEGTSNPNLYWYRQAAGRGLQLLFYSVGIGQISSEVPQNLSASRPQDRQFILSSKKLLLSDSGFYLCAWSDGGDYGYTFGSGTRLTVV.

This clonotype was counted a few times. The rearrangement links TRBV13 to TRBJ2-3, with a weak D call TRBD2 (6 bases). V dropped 7 bases and J dropped 0 bases, with 20 bases sitting between them. The CDR3 contains 17 residues. The V gene's germline CDR1 is PRHDT and CDR2 FYEKMQ (reference sequence). CDR3 sequence reads: CASTASGDTTSTDTQYF. The CDR3 region has the DNA TGTGCCAGCACCGCTTCGGGAGACACTACTAGCACAGATACGCAGTATTTT.

This clonotype came up a few times. The chain combines TRBV20-1 with TRBJ2-1, with D hard to call. CDR3 length equals 13 residues. The V gene's germline CDR1 is DFQATT and CDR2 SNEGSKA (reference sequence). The ends were cut back, 1 base at V and 10 bases at J, with 14 bases in the middle. The chain's CDR3 is CSARGPGLEEQFF. CDR3 sequence (DNA): TGCAGTGCTAGAGGCCCGGGCCTGGAGGAGCAGTTCTTC.

V usage is TRBV20-1 and J usage is TRBJ1-4; TRBD1 might be the D (6 bases). V lost 3 bases to trimming and J lost 6 bases, with 11 bases between them. Per germline, CDR1 DFQATT and CDR2 SNEGSKA (reference sequence). The CDR3 has 13 amino acids. CDR3 protein: CSASGDTYEKLFF. The CDR3 nucleotides are TGCAGTGCTAGTGGGGACACCTATGAAAAACTGTTTTTT.

This clonotype was seen a few times. The chain's CDR3 is CASSEDPGGEQFF. The CDR3 DNA follows: TGTGCCAGCAGCGAGGATCCAGGCGGGGAGCAGTTCTTC. The chain employs TRBV9 and TRBJ2-1; D might be TRBD2 (5 bases). The CDR3 runs to 13 residues. The V end was cut by 3 bases, the J end by 10 bases, with 14 bases between. Per germline, CDR1 SGDLS and CDR2 YYNGEE.

This clonotype occurred a few times. The chain has TRBV7-7 and TRBJ2-5; 10 bases match TRBD2. Germline V gives CDR1 SSHAT, CDR2 FNYEAQ (reference sequence). The V segment lost 2 bases and the J segment 4 bases; nucleotides outside the gene matches: 4. This CDR3 region has 15 residues. The CDR3 loop is CASSLSSGRVETQYF. Written as DNA, the CDR3 is TGTGCCAGCAGCTTATCCAGCGGGAGGGTAGAGACCCAGTACTTC. Variable domain in full (rest from reference TRBV7-7 and TRBJ2-5): GAGVSQSPRYKVTKRGQDVTLRCDPISSHATLYWYQQALGQGPEFLTYFNYEAQPDKSGLPSDRFSAERPEGSISTLTIQRTEQRDSAMYRCASSLSSGRVETQYFGPGTRLLVL.

This clonotype was found a few times. This chain links TRBV12-3 or TRBV12-4 with TRBJ2-7; TRBD1 matches at 8 bases. J lost 6 bases, V lost 5 bases, and 6 bases had no gene match. CDR3 size: 13 residues. CDR3 residues: CASSSATGGEQYF. CDR3 nucleotide sequence: TGTGCCAGCAGTAGTGCAACAGGGGGCGAGCAGTACTTC.

The chain employs TRBV4-1 and TRBJ1-2; D uncertain. The CDR3 runs to 12 residues. Germline values: CDR1 MGHRA, CDR2 YSYEKL. Deletions cut 4 bases from V and 7 bases from J, with 10 bases between. This CDR3 reads CASSPPGPGYTF. CDR3 DNA sequence: TGCGCCAGCAGCCCCCCAGGACCTGGCTACACCTTC.

The sample holds a few counts of this clonotype. The rearrangement uses TRBV4-1 and TRBJ2-1; D perhaps matches TRBD1 (5 bases). Germline V gene sequence: CDR1 MGHRA, CDR2 YSYEKL. This CDR3 has 15 amino acids. Trimming removed 0 bases at V and 3 bases at J, with 9 bases between. This CDR3 is CASSQDPGYYNEQFF. Here the CDR3 DNA reads TGCGCCAGCAGCCAAGATCCAGGGTACTACAATGAGCAGTTCTTC.

This clonotype was detected a few times. The chain uses TRBV9 and TRBJ2-7, with 9 bases that match TRBD2. Germline loops: CDR1 SGDLS, CDR2 YYNGEE. The CDR3 totals 15 residues. Trimming took 4 bases from V and 4 from J; bases not matched to a gene: 9. CDR3 nucleotides: TGTGCCAGCAGCCCCGATAGCGGGAGTCCGTACGAGCAGTACTTC. Residues: CASSPDSGSPYEQYF.

The sample holds a few counts of this clonotype. The CDR3 loop reads CASSRAASGSRDTQYF. The CDR3 bases are TGTGCCAGCAGCAGAGCGGCTAGCGGGAGTCGAGATACGCAGTATTTT. The chain carries TRBV21-1 and TRBJ2-3; the D call in the table, TRBD2, was not verified against the DNA. TRBV21-1 is flagged as a pseudogene. This CDR3 spans 16 amino acids.

The CDR3 nucleotides are TGTGCCAGCACCGAACAGGGCAGCTCCTACAATGAGCAGTTCTTC. It encodes CASTEQGSSYNEQFF. The chain couples TRBV12-3 or TRBV12-4 to TRBJ2-1; TRBD1 might be the D (6 bases). Trimming removed 7 bases at V and 0 bases at J, with 13 bases between. This CDR3 is built from 15 residues.

A few counts support this clonotype. The rearrangement joins TRBV18 to TRBJ2-3; the match to TRBD2 covers 14 bases. The J segment lost 2 bases and the V segment lost 3 bases, leaving 7 bases of the junction unmatched. The germline gives CDR1 KGHSH, CDR2 LQKENI. The CDR3 consists of 18 residues. This CDR3 reads CASSPLGTSGSNTDTQYF. Written as DNA, the CDR3 is TGTGCCAGCTCACCGCTGGGGACTAGCGGGAGTAACACAGATACGCAGTATTTT. The complete variable domain, with remaining parts taken from reference TRBV18 and TRBJ2-3, reads NAGVMQNPRHLVRRRGQEARLRCSPMKGHSHVYWYRQLPEEGLKFMVYLQKENIIDESGMPKERFSAEFPKEGPSILRIQQVVRGDSAAYFCASSPLGTSGSNTDTQYFGPGTRLTVL.